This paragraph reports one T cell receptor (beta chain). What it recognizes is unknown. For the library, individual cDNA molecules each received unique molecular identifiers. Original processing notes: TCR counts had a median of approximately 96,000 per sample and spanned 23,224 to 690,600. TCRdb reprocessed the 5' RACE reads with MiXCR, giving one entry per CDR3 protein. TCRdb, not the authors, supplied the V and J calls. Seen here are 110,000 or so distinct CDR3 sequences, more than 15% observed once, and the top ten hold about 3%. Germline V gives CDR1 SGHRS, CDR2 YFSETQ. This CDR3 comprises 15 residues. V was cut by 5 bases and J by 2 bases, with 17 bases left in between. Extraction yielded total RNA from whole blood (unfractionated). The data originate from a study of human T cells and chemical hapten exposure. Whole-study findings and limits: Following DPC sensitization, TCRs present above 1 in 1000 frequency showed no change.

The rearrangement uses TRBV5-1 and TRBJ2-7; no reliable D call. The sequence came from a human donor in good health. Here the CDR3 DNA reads TGCGCCAGCAGGCCCGGGCCACATCGGGCCTACGAGCAGTACTTC. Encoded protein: CASRPGPHRAYEQYF.